The source of this T cell receptor beta chain is a study of CXCR3-negative and CXCR3-positive naive CD8 T cells. Study outcomes and limitations: Naive CXCR3-positive and CXCR3-negative cells shared similar TRBV-TRBJ usage, unlike memory cells. Hydrophobicity was higher for TRB CDR3s found in CXCR3-positive naive cells than in CXCR3-negative naive cells.

Per the germline V gene, CDR1 is LNHNV and CDR2 is YYDKDF (reference sequence). This CDR3 contains 14 residues. cDNA libraries for TRB were generated by 5' RACE incorporating UMI labels. Each CDR3 protein gets one entry in TCRdb, which reprocessed the 5' RACE reads and gives no DNA. Its table lists more than 80,000 distinct CDR3 sequences. About this clonotype: Antigen unknown.

This chain links TRBV15 with TRBJ2-7; the TCRdb D gene call, TRBD1, has no DNA to confirm it. This TCR was recovered from a human donor in good health. Some clones in this sample may be carry-over from other donors' samples. Sequenced sample: naive CXCR3+ CD8+ T cells from blood. As for subset: CD45RO-CCR7+CD27+CD95- naive CD8+ T cells expressing CXCR3 (TNR3+). The chain's CDR3 is CATGTGEGGYEQYF.